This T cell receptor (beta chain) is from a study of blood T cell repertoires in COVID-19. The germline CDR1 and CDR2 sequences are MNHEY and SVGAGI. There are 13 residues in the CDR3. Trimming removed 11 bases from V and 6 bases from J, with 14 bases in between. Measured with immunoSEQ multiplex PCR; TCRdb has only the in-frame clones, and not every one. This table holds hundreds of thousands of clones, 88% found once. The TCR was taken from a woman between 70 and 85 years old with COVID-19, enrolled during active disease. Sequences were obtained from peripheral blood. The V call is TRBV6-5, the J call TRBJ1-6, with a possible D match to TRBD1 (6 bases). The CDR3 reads CAGHRDRNSPLHF. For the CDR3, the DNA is TGTGCCGGACACAGGGATCGTAATTCACCCCTCCACTTT.